This TCR beta chain was observed in a study of graft-versus-host responses after intestinal transplantation. Looking at the study overall: Recipients uniformly received anti-thymocyte globulin induction, followed by tacrolimus and steroids for roughly three years.

Concerning this clone itself: The antigen remains unidentified.

Clones were read by immunoSEQ multiplex PCR, and TCRdb kept only the in-frame ones, dropping some. The table includes 37,000 or so clones, 75% to 95% detected once. The CDR3 extends over 13 amino acids. Per germline, CDR1 SQVTM and CDR2 ANQGSEA. V was trimmed by 4 bases and J by 1 base, leaving 10 bases between them. Overall study findings and caveats: High graft-versus-host to host-versus-graft clonal ratios were found in allografts of patients who had graft-donor T cell macrochimerism.

The chain recombines TRBV29-1 with TRBJ1-1, with D unclear. The sequence was collected from a human patient who received an intestinal transplant, so some T cells may come from the graft donor. Sequences were derived from PBMCs, sampled 300 to 330 days after intestinal transplant. The CDR3 sequence is CSVVGGQNTEAFF. In DNA, the CDR3 is TGCAGCGTTGTGGGCGGTCAGAACACTGAAGCTTTCTTT.